These 20 T cell receptor beta chains were sequenced from one sample in a study of metastatic and nonmetastatic thyroid tumors. Patients were all untreated before their thyroid surgery. TCRdb re-called the PCR reads through MiXCR. The sample lists 75,000 to 100,000 clones, 9.5% to 15% occurring once. The sequenced sample was blood. The receptors were sampled from a female donor with papillary thyroid cancer or a benign thyroid nodule (not recorded which). Some clones in this sample may be carry-over from other donors' samples.

There are many counts of this clone. This sequence joins TRBV27 and TRBJ1-3; D call uncertain. CDR3 length equals 17 residues. The germline gives CDR1 MNHEY, CDR2 SMNVEV (reference sequence). The germline V and J ends were trimmed by 4 bases and 0 bases, with 16 bases remaining between them. Here the CDR3 DNA reads TGTGCCAGCAGTTGCGACATTGGGCTCTCCTCTGGAAACACCATATATTTT. Amino acid sequence: CASSCDIGLSSGNTIYF.

This clone was detected many times. An end of the junction does not agree with germline; a read error may underlie this. The rearrangement joins TRBV28 to TRBJ2-1; D is tentatively TRBD1 or TRBD2 (6 bases each). Per the germline V gene, CDR1 is MDHEN and CDR2 is SYDVKM. CDR3 length equals 13 residues. The DNA for the CDR3 is TGTGCCAGCAGTTTCGGACAGTCCCAACGCGGGGTCTTC. Its translation: CASSFGQSQRGVF.

The J gene is TRBJ1-5, the V gene TRBV30, with D possibly matching TRBD1 (6 bases). In germline, CDR1 is GTSNPN, CDR2 SVGIG (reference sequence). V lost 1 base and J 4 bases, leaving 8 bases between the germline ends. The CDR3 length is 13 residues. CDR3 sequence (DNA): TGTGCCTGGAGTGGGACAGTTAATCAGCCCCAGCATTTT. This codes for CAWSGTVNQPQHF.

This clone occurred many times. V gene TRBV5-1 combines with J gene TRBJ2-3; no definite D call. V was pared by 4 bases and J by 5 bases, with 17 bases between. There are 15 residues in the CDR3. CDR1 SGHRS and CDR2 YFSETQ come from the germline V gene. Written as DNA, the CDR3 is TGCGCCAGCAGCCAGAGCCCGGTCCGGCAAGATACGCAGTATTTT. It encodes CASSQSPVRQDTQYF.

V usage is TRBV20-1 and J usage is TRBJ1-4; D is possibly TRBD1 (5 bases). The germline gives CDR1 DFQATT, CDR2 SNEGSKA (reference sequence). Trimming stripped 0 bases from V and 6 bases from J, with 11 bases between. The CDR3 is 14 residues long. The CDR3 is CSARDAGSDEKLFF. CDR3 nucleotides: TGCAGTGCTAGAGATGCAGGGAGTGATGAAAAACTGTTTTTT.

The table lists this clone with a count of one. The chain joins TRBV20-1 to TRBJ2-2; weak D call: TRBD2 (5 bases). Trimming pared 0 bases from V and 7 bases from J, leaving 15 bases between. Germline assignment: CDR1 DFQATT and CDR2 SNEGSKA (reference sequence). The CDR3 contains 15 residues. CDR3 region: CSARDTISRGGELFF. The CDR3 DNA sequence: TGCAGTGCTAGAGATACCATTAGTCGGGGCGGGGAGCTGTTTTTT.

This clone was observed many times. The rearrangement links TRBV3-1 to TRBJ2-1; tentatively, D is TRBD1 or TRBD2 (5 bases each). The V end lost 4 bases, the J end lost 5 bases, and 15 bases lay between the germline ends. CDR3 length: 15 residues. Germline CDR1 reads LGHDT; CDR2 reads YNNKEL (reference sequence). CDR3 loop: CASSRTGPLDNEQFF. Here the CDR3 DNA reads TGTGCCAGCAGCCGGACGGGACCCCTCGACAATGAGCAGTTCTTC.

With respect to this clone: A read error may explain this, as a much larger clone is one base away. The same CDR3 also results from other DNA sequences found in this sample. V usage is TRBV20-1 and J usage is TRBJ2-1; D gene ambiguous. This CDR3 comprises 11 residues. Trimming cost V 1 base and J 16 bases, with 14 bases left between them. CDR1 is DFQATT and CDR2 is SNEGSKA in the germline V gene (reference sequence). CDR3 nucleotides: TGCAGTGCTAGAGGACCGGGTTTAAGCTTCTTC. As protein: CSARGPGLSFF.

This chain uses TRBV20-1 with TRBJ2-7, with unresolved D. The CDR3 sequence is 13 residues long. CDR1 and CDR2 from the germline V gene are DFQATT and SNEGSKA (reference sequence). The CDR3, as DNA: TGCAGCGTTCCGACGGTTGTTGTATACGAGCAGTACTTC. This sequence encodes CSVPTVVVYEQYF.

This clone was found many times. J is TRBJ2-7 and V is TRBV5-1; D possibly corresponds to TRBD1 (6 bases). V was pared by 3 bases and J by 0 bases, with 19 bases between. Germline V gene sequence: CDR1 SGHRS, CDR2 YFSETQ. The CDR3 spans 17 residues. The CDR3 DNA sequence: TGCGCCAGCAGCTACTACAGTCTGGGACACCCCTCCTACGAGCAGTACTTC. It codes for CASSYYSLGHPSYEQYF. Based on the CDR3 plus reference TRBV5-1 and TRBJ2-7, the full variable domain is KAGVTQTPRYLIKTRGQQVTLSCSPISGHRSVSWYQQTPGQGLQFLFEYFSETQRNKGNFPGRFSGRQFSNSRSEMNVSTLELGDSALYLCASSYYSLGHPSYEQYFGPGTRLTVT.

This clone has a count of ten or more. In nucleotides, the CDR3 is TGCAGTGCTAGGGATGATGGGAGGCATGAATGGGAGCAGTTCTTC. It yields the protein CSARDDGRHEWEQFF. The chain uses TRBV20-1 and TRBJ2-1; a possible D gene is TRBD2 (6 bases). The germline V and J ends were trimmed by 3 bases and 10 bases, with 22 bases remaining between them. CDR3 size: 15 residues. Germline CDR1 is DFQATT and CDR2 is SNEGSKA (reference sequence).

This clone has a count of ten or more. The rearrangement links TRBV20-1 to TRBJ2-3; TRBD2 is a possible D gene (5 bases). With 3 bases removed from V and 7 bases from J, the gap between germline ends came to 8 bases. The CDR3 runs 11 residues. Germline assignment: CDR1 DFQATT and CDR2 SNEGSKA (reference sequence). DNA of the CDR3: TGCAGTGCTAGCGGGGAGCATACGCAGTATTTT. As protein: CSASGEHTQYF.

In this sample, this clone turned up many times. The chain recombines TRBV2 with TRBJ1-2; D is uncertain. The germline V gene encodes CDR1 SNHLY and CDR2 FYNNEI. Trimming took 6 bases from V and 8 from J, leaving 13 bases between them. CDR3 length: 12 residues. As DNA, the CDR3 is TGTGCCAGCAGACAGACGGCGCGGGGCTACACCTTC. Translated, it gives CASRQTARGYTF.

This clone has at least ten counts. The CDR3 sequence: CASSQEWGNNQPQHF. The CDR3 nucleotides are TGCGCCAGCAGCCAAGAATGGGGGAACAATCAGCCCCAGCATTTT. The chain carries TRBV4-3 and TRBJ1-5, with D possibly being TRBD1 (5 bases). The CDR3 runs 15 residues. CDR1 is LGHNA, CDR2 YSLEER, per germline. V was shortened by 0 bases and J by 3 bases, with 9 bases between the two germline ends.

The chain is built from TRBV11-2 and TRBJ2-1; 10 bases align to TRBD2. The CDR3 is made up of 16 amino acids. V gave up 3 bases and J gave up 6 bases; unmatched junction bases: 8. The germline CDR1 and CDR2 sequences are SGHAT and FQNNGV. CDR3 DNA sequence: TGTGCCAGCAGCTTGAACCGACTAGCGGGCCTCAATGAGCAGTTCTTC. This codes for CASSLNRLAGLNEQFF.

This clone was counted a single time. V usage is TRBV3-1 and J usage is TRBJ2-7; possibly TRBD2 for D (7 bases). Trimming left V 2 bases short and J 5 bases short, with 13 bases between. CDR1 is LGHDT and CDR2 is YNNKEL in the germline V gene (reference sequence). The CDR3 totals 14 residues. This CDR3 reads CASSQRGGAHEQYF. The CDR3 DNA follows: TGTGCCAGCAGCCAAAGGGGGGGTGCCCACGAGCAGTACTTC.

This clone has ten or more counts. The V and J genes are TRBV28 and TRBJ1-1; 7 bases are a match to TRBD1. Per the germline V gene, CDR1 is MDHEN and CDR2 is SYDVKM. This CDR3 has 15 residues. V lost 6 bases and J lost 3; bases outside the gene matches: 10. This CDR3 is CASSIIDRVDTEAFF. CDR3 DNA: TGTGCCAGCAGCATTATTGACAGGGTCGACACTGAAGCTTTCTTT. The full variable domain, its missing parts supplied by reference TRBV28 and TRBJ1-1, is DVKVTQSSRYLVKRTGEKVFLECVQDMDHENMFWYRQDPGLGLRLIYFSYDVKMKEKGDIPEGYSVSREKKERFSLILESASTNQTSMYLCASSIIDRVDTEAFFGQGTRLTVV.

The rearrangement joins TRBV9 to TRBJ2-3; the D is unclear. This CDR3 has 13 residues. The V end lost 0 bases, the J end lost 6 bases, and 8 bases lay between the germline ends. Germline V gene lookup returns CDR1 SGDLS and CDR2 YYNGEE. CDR3 loop: CASSVEPADTQYF. CDR3 DNA sequence: TGTGCCAGCAGCGTAGAGCCAGCTGATACGCAGTATTTT.

On this clone itself: The CDR3 carries no conserved terminal phenylalanine or tryptophan, so it likely arises from a read error. The V gene is TRBV27, the J gene TRBJ1-1, with D possibly TRBD1 on 5 matching bases. Trimming cost V 5 bases and J 4 bases, with 11 bases left between them. The length of the CDR3 is 13 residues. CDR1 MNHEY and CDR2 SMNVEV come from the germline V gene (reference sequence). The CDR3 reads CASSPGPTTEAFS. The CDR3 DNA reads as TGTGCCAGCAGTCCGGGACCAACCACTGAAGCTTTCTCT.

This clone was found many times. Other nucleotide sequences from this sample produce the same CDR3. The V and J genes are TRBV12-3 or TRBV12-4 and TRBJ2-3, with TRBD2 identical over 10 bases. V lost 3 bases, J lost 5 bases, and 8 bases stayed unmatched. The CDR3 consists of 16 residues. The CDR3 nucleotides read TGTGCCAGCAGTTTTCGGCTAGCGGGAGACGGAGATACGCAGTATTTT. Translating gives CASSFRLAGDGDTQYF.